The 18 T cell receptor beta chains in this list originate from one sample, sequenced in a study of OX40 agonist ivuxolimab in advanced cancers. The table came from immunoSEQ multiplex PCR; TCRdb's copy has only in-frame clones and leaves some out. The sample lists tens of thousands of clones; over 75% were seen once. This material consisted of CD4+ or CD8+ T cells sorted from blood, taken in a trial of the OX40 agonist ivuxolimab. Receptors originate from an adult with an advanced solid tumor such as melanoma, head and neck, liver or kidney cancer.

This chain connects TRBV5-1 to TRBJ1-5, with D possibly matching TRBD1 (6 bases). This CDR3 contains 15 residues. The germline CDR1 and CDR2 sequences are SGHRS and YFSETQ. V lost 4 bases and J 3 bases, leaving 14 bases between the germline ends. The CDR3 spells CASSRSGGTNQPQHF. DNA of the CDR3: TGCGCCAGCAGCCGTTCGGGGGGCACCAATCAGCCCCAGCATTTT.

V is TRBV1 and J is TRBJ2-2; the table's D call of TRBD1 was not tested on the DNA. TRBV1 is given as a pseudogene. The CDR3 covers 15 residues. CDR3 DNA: TGCACCAGCAGCCAAATGGGACACCACACCGGGGAGCTGTTTTTT. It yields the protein CTSSQMGHHTGELFF.

This chain's CDR3 is CASSFGGGAYNEQFF. In DNA, the CDR3 is TGCGCCAGCAGCTTCGGCGGGGGAGCCTACAATGAGCAGTTCTTC. The genes are TRBV5-1 and TRBJ2-1; TRBD2 matches at 7 bases. Germline trimming cut 2 bases from V and 2 bases from J; bases unmatched to any gene: 4. Germline CDR1 is SGHRS and CDR2 is YFSETQ. The CDR3 totals 15 residues.

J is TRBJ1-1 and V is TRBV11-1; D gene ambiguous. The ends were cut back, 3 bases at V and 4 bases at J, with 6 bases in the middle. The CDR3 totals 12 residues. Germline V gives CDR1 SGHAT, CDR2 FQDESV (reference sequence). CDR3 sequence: CASSFSGTEAFF. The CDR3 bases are TGTGCCAGCAGCTTTTCAGGCACTGAAGCTTTCTTT.

The CDR3 loop reads CASSIETLIGEQYF. CDR3 coding DNA: TGTGCCAGTAGTATCGAGACCCTGATCGGCGAGCAGTACTTC. This sequence joins TRBV19 and TRBJ2-7; D not certain. This CDR3 contains 14 residues. Trimming took 3 bases from V and 6 from J, leaving 15 bases between them. Germline CDR1 and CDR2: LNHDA and SQIVND (reference sequence).

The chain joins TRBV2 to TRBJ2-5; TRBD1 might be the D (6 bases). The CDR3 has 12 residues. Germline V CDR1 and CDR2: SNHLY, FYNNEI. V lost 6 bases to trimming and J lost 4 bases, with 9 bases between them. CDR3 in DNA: TGTGCCAGCAGGGGGGCCGGAGAGACCCAGTACTTC. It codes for CASRGAGETQYF.

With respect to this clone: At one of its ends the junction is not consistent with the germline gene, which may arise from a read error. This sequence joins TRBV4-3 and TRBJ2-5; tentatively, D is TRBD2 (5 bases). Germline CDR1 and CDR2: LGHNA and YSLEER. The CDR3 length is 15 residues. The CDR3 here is CASSQGGLGGETRYF. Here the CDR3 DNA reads TGCGCCAGCAGCCAAGGCGGGCTGGGCGGCGAGACCCGGTACTTC.

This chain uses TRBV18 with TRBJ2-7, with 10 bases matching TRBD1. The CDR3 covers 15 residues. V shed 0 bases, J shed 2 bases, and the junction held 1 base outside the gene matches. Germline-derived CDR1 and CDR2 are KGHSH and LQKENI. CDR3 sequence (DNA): TGTGCCAGCTCACCACCGGGACAGGGGACCTACGAGCAGTACTTC. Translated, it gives CASSPPGQGTYEQYF.

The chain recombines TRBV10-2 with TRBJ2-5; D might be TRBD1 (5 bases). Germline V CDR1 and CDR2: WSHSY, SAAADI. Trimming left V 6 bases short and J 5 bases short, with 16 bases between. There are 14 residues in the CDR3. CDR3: CASSGGQGVETQYF. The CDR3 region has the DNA TGCGCCAGCAGCGGTGGGCAGGGTGTTGAGACCCAGTACTTC.

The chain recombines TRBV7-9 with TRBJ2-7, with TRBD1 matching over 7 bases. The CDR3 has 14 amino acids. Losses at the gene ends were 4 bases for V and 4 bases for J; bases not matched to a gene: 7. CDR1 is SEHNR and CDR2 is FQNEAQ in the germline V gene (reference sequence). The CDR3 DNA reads TGTGCCAGCAGCTCCGACAGGGTAGGGTACGAGCAGTACTTC. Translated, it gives CASSSDRVGYEQYF.

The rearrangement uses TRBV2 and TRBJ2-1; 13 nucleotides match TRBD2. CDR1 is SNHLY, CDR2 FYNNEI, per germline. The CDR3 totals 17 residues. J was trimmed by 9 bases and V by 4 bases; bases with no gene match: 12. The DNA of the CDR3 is TGTGCCAGCAGTGGCATCGGGACTAGCGGGACTATGAGTGAGCAGTTCTTC. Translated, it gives CASSGIGTSGTMSEQFF.

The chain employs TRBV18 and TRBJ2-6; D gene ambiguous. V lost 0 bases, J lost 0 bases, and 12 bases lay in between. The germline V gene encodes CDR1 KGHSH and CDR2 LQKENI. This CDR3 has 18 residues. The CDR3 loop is CASSPPVTESSGANVLTF. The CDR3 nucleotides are TGTGCCAGCTCACCACCTGTGACTGAGAGCTCTGGGGCCAACGTCCTGACTTTC.

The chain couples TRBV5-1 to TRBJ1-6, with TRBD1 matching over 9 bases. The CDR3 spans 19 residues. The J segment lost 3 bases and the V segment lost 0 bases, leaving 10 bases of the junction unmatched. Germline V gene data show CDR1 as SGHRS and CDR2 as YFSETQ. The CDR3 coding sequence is TGCGCCAGCAGCTTGGGGGTTACAGGGGGCATGGACTATAATTCACCCCTCCACTTT. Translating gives CASSLGVTGGMDYNSPLHF.

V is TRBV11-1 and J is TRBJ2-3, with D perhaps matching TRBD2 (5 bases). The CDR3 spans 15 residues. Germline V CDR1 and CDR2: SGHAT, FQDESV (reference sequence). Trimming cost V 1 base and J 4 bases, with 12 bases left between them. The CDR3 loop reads CASSLEFSGSDTQYF. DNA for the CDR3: TGTGCCAGCAGCTTAGAATTTTCGGGGTCAGATACGCAGTATTTT.

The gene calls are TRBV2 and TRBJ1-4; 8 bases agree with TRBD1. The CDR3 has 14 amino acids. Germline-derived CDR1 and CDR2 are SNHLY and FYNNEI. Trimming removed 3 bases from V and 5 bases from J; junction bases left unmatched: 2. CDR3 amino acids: CASSETGVNEKLFF. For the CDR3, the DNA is TGTGCCAGCAGTGAGACAGGGGTAAATGAAAAACTGTTTTTT.

In DNA form, the CDR3 reads TGCGCCAGCAGCCAAGAGACTAGCGGTAACTACGAGCAGTACTTC. It encodes CASSQETSGNYEQYF. J is TRBJ2-7 and V is TRBV4-1, with 9 positions matching TRBD2. V was clipped by 0 bases and J by 3 bases; unmatched bases: 3. Germline V gene sequence: CDR1 MGHRA, CDR2 YSYEKL. The CDR3 is 15 residues long.

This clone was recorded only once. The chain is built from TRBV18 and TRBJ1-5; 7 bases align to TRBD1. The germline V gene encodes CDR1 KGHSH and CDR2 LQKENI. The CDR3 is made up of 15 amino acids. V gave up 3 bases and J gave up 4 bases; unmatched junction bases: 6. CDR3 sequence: CASSPQDRPNQPQHF. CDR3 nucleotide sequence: TGTGCCAGCTCACCGCAGGACAGGCCAAATCAGCCCCAGCATTTT.

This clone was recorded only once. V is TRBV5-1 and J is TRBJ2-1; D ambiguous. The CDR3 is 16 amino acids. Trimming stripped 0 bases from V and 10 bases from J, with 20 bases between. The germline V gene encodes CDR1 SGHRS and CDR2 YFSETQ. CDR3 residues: CASSLGTAARRGEQFF. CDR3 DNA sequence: TGCGCCAGCAGCTTGGGCACGGCGGCTCGACGAGGAGAGCAGTTCTTC.